This TCR beta chain emerged from a study of human T cells and chemical hapten exposure. Germline lookup yields CDR1 SGHRS and CDR2 YFSETQ. Trimming at V came to 8 bases and at J to 0 bases, leaving 14 bases not matched to a gene. The CDR3 spans 16 residues. MiXCR, run by TCRdb on the RACE reads, gives a single entry per CDR3 protein. The sample consists of around 200,000 distinct CDR3 sequences, around 25% of them appearing once. Described time point: patch test 3, about 24 weeks after DPC sensitization. The treatment denotes: therapeutic diphenylcyclopropenone sensitization with weekly scalp DPC. Patches went on only after blood had been drawn each time.

The gene calls are TRBV5-1 and TRBJ2-7, with 7 bases identical to TRBD1. The specimen was whole blood, collected in connection with sensitization to the hapten diphenylcyclopropenone (DPC). The TCR was taken from a woman in her thirties or forties with alopecia areata. Some clones in this sample may be carry-over from other donors' samples. This chain's CDR3 is CASRGQDSVSSYEQYF. The CDR3 DNA sequence: TGCGCCAGTAGAGGACAGGACTCCGTTAGCTCCTACGAGCAGTACTTC.